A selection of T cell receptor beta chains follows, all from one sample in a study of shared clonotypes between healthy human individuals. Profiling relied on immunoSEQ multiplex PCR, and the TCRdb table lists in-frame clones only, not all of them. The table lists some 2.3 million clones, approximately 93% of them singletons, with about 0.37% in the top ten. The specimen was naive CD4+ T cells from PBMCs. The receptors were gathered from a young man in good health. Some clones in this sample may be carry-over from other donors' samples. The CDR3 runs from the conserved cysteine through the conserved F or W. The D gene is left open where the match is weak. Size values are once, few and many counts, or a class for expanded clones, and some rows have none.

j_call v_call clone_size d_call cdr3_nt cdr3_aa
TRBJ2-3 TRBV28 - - TGTGCCAGCAGTTTACCTGGGGGTAGCGGCACAGATACGCAGTATTTT CASSLPGGSGTDTQYF
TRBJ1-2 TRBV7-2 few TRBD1 TGTGCCAGCAGCCCCAAGGGGACAGGGGCTCATGGCTACACCTTC CASSPKGTGAHGYTF
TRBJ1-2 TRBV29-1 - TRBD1 TGCAGCGTTACACAGGGGACCTATGGCTACACCTTC CSVTQGTYGYTF
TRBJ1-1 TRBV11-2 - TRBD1 TGTGCCAGCAGCTTAGAGGGGACAGGGGTCACTGAAGCTTTCTTT CASSLEGTGVTEAFF
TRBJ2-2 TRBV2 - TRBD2 TGTGCCAGCAGGAGGACTAGCGGGACAAGAGGGGAGCTGTTTTTT CASRRTSGTRGELFF
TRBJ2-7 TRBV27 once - TGTGCCAGCAGCCATTATCGATGGCAGGGAGAGTATTACGAGTATTACGAGCAGTACTTC CASSHYRWQGEYYEYYEQYF
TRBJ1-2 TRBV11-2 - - TGTGCCAGCACCCCCCCCTTTCGGTATGGCTACACCTTC CASTPPFRYGYTF
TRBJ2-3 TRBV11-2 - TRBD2 TGTGCCAGCAGCCCTAGGACTAGCCCAGATACGCAGTATTTT CASSPRTSPDTQYF
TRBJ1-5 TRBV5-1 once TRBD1 TGCGCCAGCAGCTTAACTACGGGACAGCGTTATCAGCCCCAGCATTTT CASSLTTGQRYQPQHF
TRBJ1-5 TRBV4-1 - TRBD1 TGCGCCAGCAGCCAAACAGGGGGATTGGGTCAGCCCCAGCATTTT CASSQTGGLGQPQHF
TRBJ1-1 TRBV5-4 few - TGTGCCAGCAGCCAACCAGACCCTCAGGAAGCTTTCTTT CASSQPDPQEAFF
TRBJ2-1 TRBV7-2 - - TGTGCCAGCAGCTTAACCTGGCGTGGGCCCCCTGAGCAGTTCTTC CASSLTWRGPPEQFF
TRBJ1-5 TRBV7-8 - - TGTGCCAGCAGCCGCCGACAGGAGTTGCAGCCCCAGCATTTT CASSRRQELQPQHF
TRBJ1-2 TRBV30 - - TGTGCCTGGAGAGTAGGCCCGATCGGGGGTCGCTACACCTTC CAWRVGPIGGRYTF
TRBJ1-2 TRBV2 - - TGTGCCAGCAGTGAAGCCGGCCAGACCTATGGCTACACCTTC CASSEAGQTYGYTF
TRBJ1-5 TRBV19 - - TGTGCCAGTAGAAGGGTTGGCAATAGCAATCAGCCCCAGCATTTT CASRRVGNSNQPQHF
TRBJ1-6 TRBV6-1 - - TGTGCCAGCAGTGTCGGTCGATACTCCTATAATTCACCCCTCCACTTT CASSVGRYSYNSPLHF
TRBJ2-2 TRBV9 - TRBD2 TGTGCCAGCAGTCGTCTACTAGCGGGAGTGGCCGGGGAGCTGTTTTTT CASSRLLAGVAGELFF
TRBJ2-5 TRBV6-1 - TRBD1 TGTGCCAGCAGTGAAAAGGGGGCAAAAGAGACCCAGTACTTC CASSEKGAKETQYF
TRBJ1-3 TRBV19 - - TGTGCCAGTAGTAGATTCCAGGGCTCTGGAAACACCATATATTTT CASSRFQGSGNTIYF
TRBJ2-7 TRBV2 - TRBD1 TGTGCCAGCGGATACGAGACAGGGGGGCCCTACGAGCAGTACTTC CASGYETGGPYEQYF
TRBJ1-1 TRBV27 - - TGTGCCAGCAGCCGACTGGGGGGCGCGAACACTGAAGCTTTCTTT CASSRLGGANTEAFF
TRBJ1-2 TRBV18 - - TGTGCCAGCTCACCACCGGTAGGACGCTATGGCTACACCTTC CASSPPVGRYGYTF
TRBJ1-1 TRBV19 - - TGTGCCAGTAGTATAGGGGGTGAACGAGAAGCTTTCTTT CASSIGGEREAFF
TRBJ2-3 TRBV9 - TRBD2 TGTGCCAGCAGCGTGACTAGCGCCACAGATACGCAGTATTTT CASSVTSATDTQYF
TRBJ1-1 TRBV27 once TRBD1 TGTGCCAGCAGTTTATATCGGGGCAGGGGGGGCACTGAAGCTTTCTTT CASSLYRGRGGTEAFF
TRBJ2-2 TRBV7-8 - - TGTGCCAGCAGCTTAGTGGCATCGGAGAACACCGGGGAGCTGTTTTTT CASSLVASENTGELFF
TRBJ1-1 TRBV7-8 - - TGTGCCAGCAGCTTATCCAGGAACACTGAAGCTTTCTTT CASSLSRNTEAFF
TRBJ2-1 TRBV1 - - TGCACCAGCAGCCTTGGACTAGCGGGGAGGGATGAGCAGTTCTTC CTSSLGLAGRDEQFF
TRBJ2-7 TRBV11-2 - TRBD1 TGTGCCAGCAGCTCACTCCAGGACAGGGGGTCGCAGTACTTC CASSSLQDRGSQYF
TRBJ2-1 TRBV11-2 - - TGTGCCAGCACCCCCCTGGGAGAGCAGTTCTTC CASTPLGEQFF
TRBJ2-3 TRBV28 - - TGTGCCAGCAGGGGGGCTCCGCGGAGCACAGATACGCAGTATTTT CASRGAPRSTDTQYF
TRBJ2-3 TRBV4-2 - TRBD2 TGTGCCAGCAGCCAAGTGTCGCTAGCGGGAGGGAGACAAGATACGCAGTATTTT CASSQVSLAGGRQDTQYF
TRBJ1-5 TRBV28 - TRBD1 TGTGCCAGCAGTTTTCTAGGACAGGGGAATCAGCCCCAGCATTTT CASSFLGQGNQPQHF
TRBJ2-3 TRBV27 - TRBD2 TGTGCCAGCAGTTTATTAGCGGGAGCGCCAGATACGCAGTATTTT CASSLLAGAPDTQYF
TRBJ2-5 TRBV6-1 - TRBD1 TGTGCCAGCAGTACCGGGACAGGGTCGGGGGAGACCCAGTACTTC CASSTGTGSGETQYF
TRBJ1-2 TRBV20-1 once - TGCAGTGCTAGAATTAACTATGGCTACACCTTC CSARINYGYTF
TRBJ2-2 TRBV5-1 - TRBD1 TGCGCCAGCAGCTTTTCTGTACAGGGGGCATATAACACCGGGGAGCTGTTTTTT CASSFSVQGAYNTGELFF
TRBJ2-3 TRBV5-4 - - TGTGCCAGCTCAAACTGGGAACCCACAGATACGCAGTATTTT CASSNWEPTDTQYF
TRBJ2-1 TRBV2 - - TGTGCCAGCAGTGATAGGGGAAATGAGCAGTTCTTC CASSDRGNEQFF